Presented here are 6 T cell receptor beta chains from one specimen sequenced in a study of blood T cell repertoires in COVID-19. Profiling relied on immunoSEQ multiplex PCR, and the TCRdb table lists in-frame clones only, not all of them. This sample carries some 370,000 clones, around 86% of them seen once, and the ten largest clones take 5% to 6%. Sequencing input: PBMCs or T cells enriched from blood (not recorded which). These receptors came from a woman aged 45-59 years who had recovered from COVID-19.

J is TRBJ1-2 and V is TRBV15; D uncertain. Germline CDR1 LNHNV, CDR2 YYDKDF (reference sequence). V was pared by 0 bases and J by 3 bases, with 11 bases between. This CDR3 has 15 residues. CDR3 sequence: CATSRERGYDYGYTF. As DNA, the CDR3 is TGTGCCACCAGCAGAGAGCGGGGATACGACTATGGCTACACCTTC. Filled out from reference TRBV15 and TRBJ1-2, the complete variable domain reads DAMVIQNPRYQVTQFGKPVTLSCSQTLNHNVMYWYQQKSSQAPKLLFHYYDKDFNNEADTPDNFQSRRPNTSFCFLDIRSPGLGDTAMYLCATSRERGYDYGYTFGSGTRLTVV.

The chain joins TRBV30 to TRBJ1-5, with D hard to call. The CDR3 runs 13 residues. V was trimmed by 1 base and J by 3 bases, leaving 7 bases between them. Looked up from germline, CDR1 is GTSNPN and CDR2 is SVGIG (reference sequence). The CDR3, as DNA: TGTGCCTGGAGTGCGGGGAACAATCAGCCCCAGCATTTT. Encoded protein: CAWSAGNNQPQHF.

The rearrangement links TRBV3-1 (or the pseudogene TRBV3-2) to TRBJ2-1; D possibly corresponds to TRBD1 (6 bases). Germline V gene data show CDR1 as LGHDT and CDR2 as YNNKEL (reference sequence). This CDR3 spans 14 amino acids. Between the trimmed V and J ends, which lost 0 bases and 12 bases, there was a span of 15 bases. The CDR3 DNA reads as TGTGCCAGCAGCCAAGATGGGGGCCGTCGGGGGCAGTTCTTC. The encoded protein is CASSQDGGRRGQFF.

This chain links TRBV23-1 with TRBJ2-3; D is unclear. TRBV23-1 falls under the ORF class, with uncertain function. The CDR3 contains 13 residues. V was pared by 0 bases and J by 4 bases, with 5 bases between. The CDR3, as DNA: TGCGCCAGCAGTCAATCGGCCCCAGATACGCAGTATTTT. Its translation is CASSQSAPDTQYF.

The CDR3 region is CASSLVVGGAGELFF. The CDR3 DNA reads as TGTGCCAGCAGCTTAGTTGTAGGAGGAGCCGGGGAGCTGTTTTTT. The chain recombines TRBV7-2 with TRBJ2-2; tentatively, D is TRBD2 (5 bases). This CDR3 region has 15 residues. CDR1 SGHTA and CDR2 FQGNSA come from the germline V gene. Trimming stripped 1 base from V and 6 bases from J, with 12 bases between.

The chain has TRBV12-3 or TRBV12-4 and TRBJ1-2, with D hard to call. Trimming removed 5 bases from V and 10 bases from J, with 17 bases in between. CDR3 length: 13 amino acids. CDR3 nucleotide sequence: TGTGCCAGCAGTCCCCCCGGGTCAGACGACTACACCTTC. It encodes CASSPPGSDDYTF.